The 8 T cell receptor beta chains given below trace back to one sample, sequenced in a study of neurological immune-mediated disorders. From the 5' RACE reads, TCRdb called clonotypes with MiXCR, one entry per CDR3 protein. Among 45,000 or so distinct CDR3 sequences listed, roughly 13% were seen once. The sample was PBMCs. All receptors derive from a female donor in good health.

This clonotype was recorded many times. This sequence joins TRBV5-1 and TRBJ1-1; the D gene is possibly TRBD1 (5 bases). V dropped 4 bases and J dropped 2 bases, with 9 bases sitting between them. From germline, CDR1 is SGHRS and CDR2 YFSETQ. The CDR3 totals 13 residues. The CDR3 sequence: CASSGAGNTEAFF. The CDR3 DNA sequence: TGCGCCAGCAGCGGGGCCGGTAACACTGAAGCTTTCTTT.

This clonotype was recorded many times. The genes are TRBV5-1 and TRBJ2-2; unclear D gene. The V gene lost 0 bases and the J gene lost 6 bases, with 12 bases spanning the gap. Germline assignment: CDR1 SGHRS and CDR2 YFSETQ. The CDR3 loop spans 15 amino acids. CDR3 protein: CASSLVMSRAGELFF. CDR3 in DNA: TGCGCCAGCAGCTTGGTGATGTCTAGGGCCGGGGAGCTGTTTTTT.

There are many counts of this clonotype. V is TRBV29-1 and J is TRBJ2-5; TRBD2 matches at 10 bases. Germline V gene lookup returns CDR1 SQVTM and CDR2 ANQGSEA. V was pared by 7 bases and J by 7 bases, with 15 bases of the junction left unmatched. The CDR3 runs 15 residues. The CDR3 protein is CSAGFRASGSGTQYF. For the CDR3, the DNA is TGCAGCGCAGGTTTTCGGGCTAGCGGGAGTGGGACCCAGTACTTC.

This clonotype was counted at least ten times. This chain uses TRBV5-1 with TRBJ2-3; 11 positions agree with TRBD2. The trim removed 0 bases at V and 3 bases at J, leaving 3 bases unmatched. Germline CDR1 and CDR2: SGHRS and YFSETQ. This CDR3 is 16 amino acids long. CDR3 residues: CASSLERLAGTDTQYF. The CDR3, as DNA: TGCGCCAGCAGCTTGGAGAGACTAGCGGGGACAGATACGCAGTATTTT.

This clonotype was observed many times. The rearrangement links TRBV7-3 to TRBJ2-1; a weak D match, TRBD2 (5 bases). Germline CDR1 and CDR2: SGHTA and FQGTGA. The CDR3 is made up of 15 amino acids. V was cut by 2 bases and J by 3 bases, with 11 bases left in between. CDR3 sequence (DNA): TGTGCCAGCAGCTTAGGCACCGGGATCTACAATGAGCAGTTCTTC. This sequence encodes CASSLGTGIYNEQFF.

This clonotype was detected ten times or more. The chain combines TRBV9 with TRBJ2-4, with 15 bases matching TRBD2. Germline V gives CDR1 SGDLS, CDR2 YYNGEE. V lost 4 bases, J lost 0 bases, and 2 bases stayed unmatched. The CDR3 totals 17 residues. The CDR3 DNA reads TGTGCCAGCAGCCGGACTAGCGGGGGGGTAGCCAAAAACATTCAGTACTTC. This sequence encodes CASSRTSGGVAKNIQYF.

The CDR3 bases are TGTGCCATCAGTGAGTCCCTGACTAGCGGGGCCCGCACAGATACGCAGTATTTT. It codes for CAISESLTSGARTDTQYF. This sequence joins TRBV10-3 and TRBJ2-3; 11 bases agree with TRBD2. Germline CDR1 is ENHRY and CDR2 is SYGVKD. The CDR3 contains 18 residues. Trimming cost V 0 bases and J 1 base; bases outside gene matches: 6.

This clonotype was counted ten times or more. This rearrangement joins TRBV7-9 to TRBJ2-1, with 10 positions matching TRBD1. V lost 7 bases, J lost 5 bases, and 5 bases stayed unmatched. The CDR3 is made up of 14 amino acids. The germline V gene has CDR1 SEHNR and CDR2 FQNEAQ (reference sequence). DNA of the CDR3: TGTGCCAGCAACCGACAGGGGGCCCACAATGAGCAGTTCTTC. This codes for CASNRQGAHNEQFF.